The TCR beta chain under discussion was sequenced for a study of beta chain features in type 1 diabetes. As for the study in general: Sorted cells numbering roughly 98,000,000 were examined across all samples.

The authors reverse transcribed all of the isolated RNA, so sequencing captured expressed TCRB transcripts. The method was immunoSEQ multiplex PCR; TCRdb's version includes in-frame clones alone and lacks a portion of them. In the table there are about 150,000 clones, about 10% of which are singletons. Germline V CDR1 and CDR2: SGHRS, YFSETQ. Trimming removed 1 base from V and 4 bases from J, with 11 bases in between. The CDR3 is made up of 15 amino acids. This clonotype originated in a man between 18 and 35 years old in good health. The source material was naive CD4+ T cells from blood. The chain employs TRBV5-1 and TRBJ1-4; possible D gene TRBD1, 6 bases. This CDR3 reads CASSLFQGNNEKLFF. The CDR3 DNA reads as TGCGCCAGCAGCTTGTTCCAGGGGAATAATGAAAAACTGTTTTTT.